Shown below are 7 T cell receptor beta chains from a single sample sequenced in a study of blood T cell repertoires in COVID-19. Method: immunoSEQ multiplex PCR; TCRdb's copy keeps in-frame clones and lacks some. The sample records nearly 200,000 clones, roughly four fifths being singletons. Sequencing used peripheral blood. The receptors derive from a human donor with acute or convalescent COVID-19. The donor label of this sample is uncertain.

In its sample, this clone was seen once. The rearrangement links TRBV24-1 to TRBJ2-1, with 10 bases fitting TRBD1. J gave up 7 bases and V 8 bases, and 7 bases lay outside the gene matches. Germline CDR1 is KGHDR and CDR2 is SFDVKD. This CDR3 is built from 14 residues. The CDR3 nucleotides read TGTGCCACCAAAAACGGACAGGGGGGAAATGAGCAGTTCTTC. Its translation is CATKNGQGGNEQFF.

The rearrangement uses TRBV5-1 and TRBJ2-5; TRBD1 matches 7 bases. The CDR3 has 13 residues. Germline CDR1 reads SGHRS; CDR2 reads YFSETQ. With V trimmed by 4 bases and J by 1 base, 1 base remained unmatched. The CDR3 nucleotides read TGCGCCAGCAGCGGGACAGTCCAAGAGACCCAGTACTTC. Residues: CASSGTVQETQYF.

The chain combines TRBV13 with TRBJ2-5; 13 bases are shared with TRBD2. The length of the CDR3 is 16 residues. Per germline, CDR1 PRHDT and CDR2 FYEKMQ (reference sequence). V lost 4 bases and J lost 3; bases outside the gene matches: 5. CDR3 sequence reads: CASSSTSGRVEETQYF. The CDR3 DNA sequence: TGTGCCAGCAGCTCCACTAGCGGGAGGGTTGAAGAGACCCAGTACTTC. Combining the CDR3 with reference TRBV13 and TRBJ2-5 gives the whole variable domain AAGVIQSPRHLIKEKRETATLKCYPIPRHDTVYWYQQGPGQDPQFLISFYEKMQSDKGSIPDRFSAQQFSDYHSELNMSSLELGDSALYFCASSSTSGRVEETQYFGPGTRLLVL.

The CDR3 nucleotides read TGTGCCAGCAGCTTAGAACGGGACAGGGGGATCAGCAATCAGCCCCAGCATTTT. Translating it yields CASSLERDRGISNQPQHF. This sequence joins TRBV7-2 and TRBJ1-5, with 11 positions matching TRBD1. V shed 1 base, J shed 1 base, and the junction held 6 bases outside the gene matches. There are 18 residues in the CDR3. In germline, CDR1 is SGHTA, CDR2 FQGNSA.

The CDR3 loop reads CASRSSGTGGFNEQFF. CDR3 DNA sequence: TGTGCCAGTAGATCCTCCGGGACAGGGGGGTTCAATGAGCAGTTCTTC. This chain links TRBV19 with TRBJ2-1, with 11 bases that match TRBD1. The germline V gene has CDR1 LNHDA and CDR2 SQIVND (reference sequence). This CDR3 has 16 residues. Unmatched junction bases numbered 10, after V lost 6 bases and J lost 6 bases.

CDR3 amino acids: CASSSAGGTGELFF. The CDR3 DNA is TGTGCCAGCAGTTCGGCGGGGGGAACCGGGGAGCTGTTTTTT. J is TRBJ2-2 and V is TRBV6-1; TRBD2 aligns across 8 bases. The CDR3 is made up of 14 amino acids. Germline CDR1 reads MNHNS; CDR2 reads SASEGT. With V trimmed by 5 bases and J by 5 bases, 4 bases remained unmatched.

The J gene is TRBJ1-1, the V gene TRBV5-6; TRBD1 matches at 8 bases. Per the germline V gene, CDR1 is SGHDT and CDR2 is YYEEEE. Germline trimming cut 6 bases from V and 0 bases from J; bases unmatched to any gene: 16. The CDR3 has 18 amino acids. The CDR3 DNA follows: TGTGCCAGCACCCAGTTCGGGACAGGTCTTTTCATGAACACTGAAGCTTTCTTT. Residues: CASTQFGTGLFMNTEAFF.